The 3 T cell receptor beta chains below all came from one sample that was sequenced in a study of blood T cells in healthy people across ages. PCR was performed a second time for about 7 to 11 cycles using a sample-barcoded 5' primer and a J-beta primer mix. TCRdb independently ran MiXCR on the 5' RACE reads; one entry per CDR3 protein. The data show around 1,600,000 distinct CDR3 sequences, approximately 39% seen once. Material: blood. The receptors stem from a woman between 18 and 29 years old in good health.

At least ten counts were recorded for this clonotype. The chain has TRBV20-1 and TRBJ2-7; D may be TRBD2 (5 bases). The germline V gene encodes CDR1 DFQATT and CDR2 SNEGSKA (reference sequence). Trimming took 0 bases from V and 3 from J, leaving 9 bases between them. This CDR3 spans 13 amino acids. CDR3: CSARDKLDYEQYF. The CDR3 nucleotides are TGCAGTGCTAGAGATAAACTAGACTACGAGCAGTACTTC.

This clonotype was counted a few times. This chain uses TRBV15 with TRBJ2-7; TRBD1 aligns across 7 bases. This CDR3 has 14 residues. Germline lookup yields CDR1 LNHNV and CDR2 YYDKDF (reference sequence). Losses at the gene ends were 7 bases for V and 0 bases for J; bases not matched to a gene: 6. The CDR3 DNA sequence: TGTGCCACCACCGGACAGGAAAGCTCCTACGAGCAGTACTTC. Translating it yields CATTGQESSYEQYF. Drawing the rest from reference TRBV15 and TRBJ2-7, the complete variable domain is DAMVIQNPRYQVTQFGKPVTLSCSQTLNHNVMYWYQQKSSQAPKLLFHYYDKDFNNEADTPDNFQSRRPNTSFCFLDIRSPGLGDTAMYLCATTGQESSYEQYFGPGTRLTVT.

J is TRBJ1-1 and V is TRBV20-1; 9 bases agree with TRBD1. The CDR3 loop spans 13 amino acids. V trimming: 5 bases; J trimming: 3 bases; junction bases outside the gene matches: 4. Germline lookup yields CDR1 DFQATT and CDR2 SNEGSKA (reference sequence). The CDR3 coding sequence is TGCAGTGCTCGCGGGACAGGGCACACTGAAGCTTTCTTT. Residues: CSARGTGHTEAFF.